These 17 T cell receptor beta chains came from one sample sequenced in a study of T cell responses to AZD1222 COVID-19 vaccine. The repertoire was sequenced with immunoSEQ multiplex PCR; TCRdb's copy has only in-frame clones and lacks some. The sample shows about 110,000 clones, around 80% of them seen only once. The sequenced sample was peripheral blood, obtained on day 0 of AZD1222 vaccination. All receptors derive from an adult in good health.

The rearrangement links TRBV24-1 to TRBJ2-2; D ambiguous. The CDR3 consists of 15 residues. Per the germline V gene, CDR1 is KGHDR and CDR2 is SFDVKD. V was cut by 7 bases and J by 0 bases, with 11 bases left in between. The chain's CDR3 is CATRSGPSNTGELFF. DNA for the CDR3: TGTGCCACCAGATCCGGGCCTTCGAACACCGGGGAGCTGTTTTTT.

The J gene is TRBJ2-1, the V gene TRBV11-3, with TRBD2 identical over 10 bases. CDR1 SGHNT and CDR2 YENEEA come from the germline V gene. This CDR3 is built from 14 residues. V was clipped by 5 bases and J by 6 bases; unmatched bases: 4. CDR3 in DNA: TGTGCCAGCAGCGTGGGGACTAGCGTCAATGAGCAGTTCTTC. Amino acid sequence: CASSVGTSVNEQFF.

J is TRBJ1-1 and V is TRBV19; D unresolved. From germline, CDR1 is LNHDA and CDR2 SQIVND (reference sequence). This CDR3 comprises 11 residues. Trimming removed 5 bases from V and 8 bases from J, with 9 bases in between. CDR3 in amino acids: CASSDFGEAFF. Here the CDR3 DNA reads TGTGCCAGTAGTGACTTCGGCGAAGCTTTCTTT.

The rearrangement links TRBV28 to TRBJ1-2; 7 nucleotides match TRBD1. The CDR3 covers 14 residues. Trimming took 6 bases from V and 10 from J; bases not matched to a gene: 14. The germline gives CDR1 MDHEN, CDR2 SYDVKM. The CDR3, as DNA: TGTGCCAGCAGCCTACAGGGGTTGGGGATGGTCTACACCTTC. Its protein product is CASSLQGLGMVYTF.

The rearrangement uses TRBV6-5 and TRBJ2-7; 10 bases are a match to TRBD1. V was pared by 4 bases and J by 2 bases, with 8 bases of the junction left unmatched. Germline CDR1 is MNHEY and CDR2 is SVGAGI. The CDR3 has 16 residues. The CDR3: CASSSIGTGVTYEQYF. In DNA, the CDR3 is TGTGCCAGCAGTTCGATCGGGACAGGGGTCACCTACGAGCAGTACTTC.

CDR3 protein: CASRLGTQGLHGWGAYEQYF. The CDR3, as DNA: TGTGCAAGTCGCTTAGGTACCCAGGGGCTTCACGGGTGGGGGGCCTACGAGCAGTACTTC. This chain joins TRBV12-2 and TRBJ2-7. TRBV12-2 is termed a pseudogene. There are 20 residues in the CDR3.

V usage is TRBV6-5 and J usage is TRBJ1-5; TRBD1 agrees at 7 bases. Looked up from germline, CDR1 is MNHEY and CDR2 is SVGAGI. This CDR3 spans 14 amino acids. Trimming took 6 bases from V and 3 from J; bases not matched to a gene: 5. DNA for the CDR3: TGTGCCAGCAGAACAGGGGACAACAATCAGCCCCAGCATTTT. Its translation is CASRTGDNNQPQHF.

V gene TRBV5-1 combines with J gene TRBJ2-3, with 9 bases identical to TRBD1. This CDR3 contains 17 residues. From germline, CDR1 is SGHRS and CDR2 YFSETQ. V was clipped by 3 bases and J by 4 bases; unmatched bases: 12. The CDR3 DNA sequence: TGCGCCAGCAGCTCCTGGGGACAGGGAAAGGTTCCAGATACGCAGTATTTT. Residues: CASSSWGQGKVPDTQYF.

This clone was seen just once. The chain recombines TRBV3-1 (or the pseudogene TRBV3-2) with TRBJ2-7; 9 bases align to TRBD2. The length of the CDR3 is 16 residues. Looked up from germline, CDR1 is LGHDT and CDR2 is YNNKEL (reference sequence). V lost 3 bases, J lost 3 bases, and 9 bases stayed unmatched. CDR3 in DNA: TGTGCCAGCAGCCATGATAGACTAGCGGACCTCTACGAGCAGTACTTC. Translating gives CASSHDRLADLYEQYF.

With regard to this clone: Its ends do not fully match the called genes, so a read error is possible. Distinct nucleotide sequences in the sample also encode this CDR3. V and J are TRBV2 and TRBJ2-7; weak D call: TRBD1 (5 bases). The germline CDR1 and CDR2 sequences are SNHLY and FYNNEI. This CDR3 comprises 12 residues. The CDR3 DNA is TGTGCCAGCAGAGATGACAGATCCGAGCAATACTTC. Its translation is CASRDDRSEQYF.

V and J are TRBV5-5 and TRBJ1-1; TRBD1 is a possible D gene (5 bases). V was clipped by 3 bases and J by 2 bases, with 20 bases between them. The CDR3 length is 17 residues. Per the germline V gene, CDR1 is SGHKS and CDR2 is YYEKEE (reference sequence). The CDR3 sequence: CASSWSVGGDDNTEAFF. Here the CDR3 DNA reads TGTGCCAGCAGCTGGTCGGTAGGAGGGGATGACAACACTGAAGCTTTCTTT.

The sample holds a few counts of this clone. The J gene is TRBJ1-6, the V gene TRBV3-1 (or the pseudogene TRBV3-2); no definite D call. The ends were cut back, 3 bases at V and 3 bases at J, with 18 bases in the middle. This CDR3 region has 18 residues. Germline values: CDR1 LGHDT, CDR2 YNNKEL (reference sequence). The CDR3 region is CASSHDKAGAYYNSPLHF. In nucleotides, the CDR3 is TGTGCCAGCAGCCATGATAAGGCAGGAGCTTACTATAATTCACCCCTCCACTTT.

The gene calls are TRBV7-6 and TRBJ1-2; 7 bases line up with TRBD1. Germline CDR1 SGHVS, CDR2 FNYEAQ. The CDR3 runs to 13 residues. V lost 4 bases and J lost 7; bases outside the gene matches: 6. CDR3 region: CASSSRQGGGYTF. The CDR3 DNA follows: TGTGCCAGCAGCTCAAGACAGGGAGGTGGCTACACCTTC. Combining the CDR3 with reference TRBV7-6 and TRBJ1-2 gives the whole variable domain GAGVSQSPRYKVTKRGQDVALRCDPISGHVSLYWYRQALGQGPEFLTYFNYEAQQDKSGLPNDRFSAERPEGSISTLTIQRTEQRDSAMYRCASSSRQGGGYTFGSGTRLTVV.

CDR3 nucleotides: TGTGCCAGCAGCTTCCAAGCGGCAGGGGGCAGGAAGACCCAGTACTTC. It yields the protein CASSFQAAGGRKTQYF. The chain couples TRBV5-6 to TRBJ2-5; 8 nucleotides agree with TRBD1. CDR3 length: 16 amino acids. V was pared by 2 bases and J by 6 bases, with 12 bases of the junction left unmatched. Germline values: CDR1 SGHDT, CDR2 YYEEEE.

The sample holds one count of this clone. This chain connects TRBV11-3 to TRBJ2-5; D may be TRBD1 (5 bases). Per germline, CDR1 SGHNT and CDR2 YENEEA. The CDR3 totals 14 residues. The germline V and J ends were trimmed by 1 base and 6 bases, with 12 bases remaining between them. CDR3 loop: CASSLAGSSQTQYF. In DNA form, the CDR3 reads TGTGCCAGCAGCTTAGCAGGGTCGAGCCAGACCCAGTACTTC. Full variable domain (rest looked up from reference TRBV11-3 and TRBJ2-5): EAGVVQSPRYKIIEKKQPVAFWCNPISGHNTLYWYLQNLGQGPELLIRYENEEAVDDSQLPKDRFSAERLKGVDSTLKIQPAELGDSAVYLCASSLAGSSQTQYFGPGTRLLVL.

This chain joins TRBV6-1 and TRBJ2-3; D perhaps matches TRBD2 (5 bases). Trimming removed 2 bases at V and 0 bases at J, with 12 bases between. Per germline, CDR1 MNHNS and CDR2 SASEGT. CDR3 size: 16 residues. The CDR3 DNA is TGTGCCAGCAGTGAACCGTTAGCGACTAGCACAGATACGCAGTATTTT. Its protein is CASSEPLATSTDTQYF.

This clone showed up just a few times. The V call is TRBV4-1, the J call TRBJ1-1; weak D call: TRBD1 (6 bases). The CDR3 is 16 amino acids. The ends were cut back, 1 base at V and 0 bases at J, with 12 bases in the middle. The V gene's germline CDR1 is MGHRA and CDR2 YSYEKL. This chain's CDR3 is CASSQGQVLMNTEAFF. The CDR3 bases are TGCGCCAGCAGCCAAGGACAGGTGCTCATGAACACTGAAGCTTTCTTT.